The 32 T cell receptor beta chains listed next were all sequenced from one sample in a study of T cells in Graves' hyperthyroidism and ophthalmopathy. Amplified regions were TCR beta CDR3 sequences from RNA transcripts. Initially, a first-round RT-PCR of the TCR CDR3 employed the HTBI primer set. TCRdb redid the calling of the multiplex PCR reads with MiXCR, one entry per CDR3 protein. The profile shows 300,000 to 450,000 distinct CDR3 sequences, less than 15% of them singletons. Sample: blood. These receptors were taken from a woman under 30 with Graves' hyperthyroidism.

This clonotype appeared many times. Written as DNA, the CDR3 is TGTGCCAGCAGTCCCCCCCCCCCCTACGAGCAGTACTTC. It encodes CASSPPPPYEQYF. The chain is built from TRBV28 and TRBJ2-7; D not certain. Trimming pared 5 bases from V and 2 bases from J, leaving 10 bases between. The germline V gene has CDR1 MDHEN and CDR2 SYDVKM. This CDR3 spans 13 amino acids.

This clonotype was detected ten times or more. V gene TRBV11-1 combines with J gene TRBJ1-1; possible D gene TRBD1, 5 bases. The CDR3 is 15 amino acids. Trimming removed 5 bases at V and 0 bases at J, with 13 bases between. The germline V gene encodes CDR1 SGHAT and CDR2 FQDESV (reference sequence). CDR3 sequence reads: CASSRAGTVNTEAFF. The DNA for the CDR3 is TGTGCCAGCAGCCGCGCCGGGACGGTGAACACTGAAGCTTTCTTT.

At least ten counts were recorded for this clonotype. This chain links TRBV19 with TRBJ2-7; weak D call: TRBD1 (5 bases). This CDR3 is built from 12 residues. Looked up from germline, CDR1 is LNHDA and CDR2 is SQIVND (reference sequence). V lost 6 bases and J 5 bases, leaving 11 bases between the germline ends. This CDR3 reads CASSSGINEQYF. In DNA form, the CDR3 reads TGTGCCAGTAGCTCAGGGATCAACGAGCAGTACTTC.

This clonotype was seen repeatedly, ten times or more. The chain links TRBV7-2 to TRBJ1-2; D gene unclear. The CDR3 is 13 residues long. The germline V gene has CDR1 SGHTA and CDR2 FQGNSA. V gave up 3 bases and J gave up 3 bases, with 8 bases separating them. The CDR3 nucleotides are TGTGCCAGCAGCTTCGAGGCGGACTATGGCTACACCTTC. Protein: CASSFEADYGYTF.

This clonotype occurred many times. The junction departs from germline at one end; a sequencing error may be responsible. The V gene is TRBV6-1, the J gene TRBJ2-1, with 12 bases identical to TRBD2. Germline V CDR1 and CDR2: MNHNS, SASEGT. CDR3 size: 17 residues. CDR3 sequence: CASKETSGGPTYNEQFF. The CDR3 bases are TGTGCCAGCAAGGAGACTAGCGGGGGCCCAACCTATAATGAGCAGTTCTTC.

In its sample, this clonotype was seen many times. The rearrangement uses TRBV5-6 and TRBJ1-2; no firm D call. This CDR3 spans 15 amino acids. Germline assignment: CDR1 SGHDT and CDR2 YYEEEE. Trimming pared 1 base from V and 4 bases from J, leaving 14 bases between. The CDR3 DNA follows: TGTGCCAGCAGCTTGTCGTTCCCAGGAAGCTATGGCTACACCTTC. Translating gives CASSLSFPGSYGYTF.

This clonotype was seen at least ten times. The chain couples TRBV20-1 to TRBJ2-1; TRBD2 aligns across 7 bases. V lost 3 bases, J lost 0 bases, and 2 bases stayed unmatched. The CDR3 loop spans 14 amino acids. CDR1 DFQATT and CDR2 SNEGSKA come from the germline V gene (reference sequence). CDR3 amino acids: CSARGGSSYNEQFF. CDR3 in DNA: TGCAGTGCTAGGGGCGGGAGCTCCTACAATGAGCAGTTCTTC.

Ten or more counts support this clonotype. This sequence joins TRBV28 and TRBJ2-3, with D maybe TRBD1 (5 bases). The CDR3 contains 16 residues. The germline V gene encodes CDR1 MDHEN and CDR2 SYDVKM. Trimming left V 5 bases short and J 3 bases short, with 18 bases between. The CDR3 loop reads CASSAPRSRATDTQYF. The CDR3 DNA sequence: TGTGCCAGCAGTGCTCCCCGGTCCAGGGCGACAGATACGCAGTATTTT.

The V call is TRBV20-1, the J call TRBJ1-3; tentative D call: TRBD1 (5 bases). Germline V gene data show CDR1 as DFQATT and CDR2 as SNEGSKA (reference sequence). The CDR3 extends over 16 amino acids. The germline V and J ends were trimmed by 1 base and 4 bases, with 17 bases remaining between them. The CDR3, as DNA: TGCAGTGCTAGAGGCCCCCCGGCAGGGAAAGGAAACACCATATATTTT. This encodes CSARGPPAGKGNTIYF.

This clonotype has at least ten counts. This sequence joins TRBV24-1 and TRBJ2-3; D possibly corresponds to TRBD2 (6 bases). This CDR3 has 17 residues. Germline CDR1 and CDR2: KGHDR and SFDVKD. V gave up 2 bases and J gave up 4 bases, with 18 bases separating them. The CDR3 DNA reads as TGTGCCACCAGTGATTCCTTCGGCGGCTCGGGGGCAGATACGCAGTATTTT. It is translated as CATSDSFGGSGADTQYF.

This clonotype was observed at least ten times. The CDR3: CATSDLGTANQETQYF. The DNA for the CDR3 is TGTGCCACCAGTGACCTAGGGACGGCTAACCAAGAGACCCAGTACTTC. This chain links TRBV24-1 with TRBJ2-5; the D call may be TRBD1 or TRBD2 (5 bases each). Trimming removed 4 bases at V and 0 bases at J, with 14 bases between. Germline lookup yields CDR1 KGHDR and CDR2 SFDVKD. The CDR3 sequence is 16 residues long.

This clonotype was recorded at least ten times. The J gene is TRBJ1-5, the V gene TRBV29-1, with unresolved D. V was clipped by 3 bases and J by 4 bases, with 4 bases between them. The CDR3 sequence is 11 residues long. In germline, CDR1 is SQVTM, CDR2 ANQGSEA. The CDR3 reads CSVDVNQPQHF. The CDR3 DNA is TGCAGCGTTGACGTGAATCAGCCCCAGCATTTT.

In its sample, this clonotype was seen many times. The chain recombines TRBV7-2 with TRBJ2-7; 9 bases are a match to TRBD1. Germline CDR1 reads SGHTA; CDR2 reads FQGNSA. The ends lost 4 bases at V and 2 bases at J; junction bases unmatched: 3. This CDR3 is built from 14 residues. CDR3 protein: CASSSGTGPYEQYF. CDR3 sequence (DNA): TGTGCCAGCAGCTCCGGGACAGGGCCCTACGAGCAGTACTTC.

In its sample, this clonotype was seen many times. The chain is built from TRBV5-6 and TRBJ2-7; D is unresolved. Trimming pared 6 bases from V and 3 bases from J, leaving 13 bases between. CDR3 size: 13 residues. Looked up from germline, CDR1 is SGHDT and CDR2 is YYEEEE. This chain's CDR3 is CASIESLGYEQYF. The CDR3 region has the DNA TGTGCCAGCATCGAATCCCTTGGCTACGAGCAGTACTTC.

This clonotype was picked up many times. The rearrangement links TRBV10-3 to TRBJ1-2; 7 bases are shared with TRBD1. The ends lost 2 bases at V and 4 bases at J; junction bases unmatched: 10. The length of the CDR3 is 16 residues. Germline loops: CDR1 ENHRY, CDR2 SYGVKD. The CDR3 DNA reads TGTGCCATCAGTGAGACCCGACAGGGTAGTGGCTATGGCTACACCTTC. Translation gives CAISETRQGSGYGYTF.

This clonotype was counted at least ten times. The chain employs TRBV24-1 and TRBJ2-1, with 13 bases matching TRBD2. CDR1 KGHDR and CDR2 SFDVKD come from the germline V gene. The ends lost 6 bases at V and 4 bases at J; junction bases unmatched: 5. The CDR3 consists of 16 residues. This chain's CDR3 is CATSPTSGRTYNEQFF. The CDR3 DNA follows: TGTGCCACCAGTCCGACTAGCGGGAGGACGTACAATGAGCAGTTCTTC.

This clonotype was counted a few times. The chain is built from TRBV18 and TRBJ2-1, with D perhaps matching TRBD1 (6 bases). The CDR3 covers 16 residues. V was cut by 4 bases and J by 7 bases, with 20 bases left in between. Germline V lookup: CDR1 KGHSH, CDR2 LQKENI. This CDR3 reads CASSRSAVRDNNEQFF. The CDR3, as DNA: TGTGCCAGCTCACGATCCGCAGTCCGGGACAATAATGAGCAGTTCTTC.

V usage is TRBV27 and J usage is TRBJ2-6; TRBD1 matches at 9 bases. This CDR3 contains 19 residues. The V and J ends lost 6 bases and 0 bases, in that order; junction bases with no gene match: 12. Germline CDR1 reads MNHEY; CDR2 reads SMNVEV (reference sequence). Here the CDR3 reads CASSRRDRAILSGANVLTF. The CDR3 nucleotides are TGTGCCAGCAGCCGCCGGGACAGGGCCATACTCTCTGGGGCCAACGTCCTGACTTTC.

This clonotype was seen ten or more times. The J gene is TRBJ2-7, the V gene TRBV18, with 7 bases that match TRBD1. In germline, CDR1 is KGHSH, CDR2 LQKENI. CDR3 length: 14 amino acids. After removal of 5 bases from V and 0 bases from J, the junction contained 4 bases not matched to a gene. The CDR3 here is CASSGTDSSYEQYF. DNA for the CDR3: TGTGCCAGCTCAGGGACAGATAGCTCCTACGAGCAGTACTTC.

This clonotype was observed at least ten times. The rearrangement uses TRBV7-3 and TRBJ2-3, with TRBD2 matching over 13 bases. CDR3 size: 22 residues. The V gene end was trimmed by 2 bases and the J gene end by 2 bases; junction bases not matched to a gene: 19. Looked up from germline, CDR1 is SGHTA and CDR2 is FQGTGA. This chain's CDR3 is CASSLEGGWATSGGTVTDTQYF. The CDR3 nucleotides are TGTGCCAGCAGCTTAGAGGGGGGGTGGGCGACTAGCGGGGGGACCGTCACAGATACGCAGTATTTT.

At least ten counts were recorded for this clonotype. The V gene is TRBV7-3, the J gene TRBJ2-1; TRBD2 matches at 14 bases. The CDR3 is 20 residues long. Germline CDR1 SGHTA, CDR2 FQGTGA. Trimming took 2 bases from V and 8 from J; bases not matched to a gene: 17. This CDR3 is CASSLPEDRLAGGFLDEQFF. In DNA, the CDR3 is TGTGCCAGCAGCTTACCCGAAGACCGACTAGCGGGGGGGTTTCTCGATGAGCAGTTCTTC.

This clonotype came up many times. The rearrangement joins TRBV24-1 to TRBJ1-5; D not resolved. CDR1 is KGHDR, CDR2 SFDVKD, per germline. Trimming shortened V by 4 bases and J by 6 bases, and 6 bases separated the two germline ends. This CDR3 region has 12 residues. CDR3 amino acids: CATSDSSQPQHF. The DNA of the CDR3 is TGTGCCACCAGTGACTCGTCTCAGCCCCAGCATTTT.

This chain joins TRBV7-9 and TRBJ2-5; D could derive from TRBD1 or TRBD2 (6 bases each). The CDR3 loop spans 18 amino acids. Germline V CDR1 and CDR2: SEHNR, FQNEAQ (reference sequence). Trimming pared 7 bases from V and 0 bases from J, leaving 24 bases between. This CDR3 is CASMRRGDSSIYQETQYF. CDR3 sequence (DNA): TGTGCCAGCATGAGAAGGGGGGATTCATCTATATACCAAGAGACCCAGTACTTC.

This clonotype came up many times. The chain couples TRBV7-9 to TRBJ2-7; 9 bases match TRBD1. Germline CDR1 is SEHNR and CDR2 is FQNEAQ (reference sequence). The V gene end was trimmed by 7 bases and the J gene end by 3 bases; junction bases not matched to a gene: 13. This CDR3 region has 16 residues. The CDR3 DNA follows: TGTGCCAGCACCCTCGGGGGGACAGGGCCCTTCTACGAGCAGTACTTC. It codes for CASTLGGTGPFYEQYF.

This clonotype was detected many times. The rearrangement joins TRBV29-1 to TRBJ1-1; unclear D gene. V lost 6 bases and J 1 base, leaving 12 bases between the germline ends. The V gene's germline CDR1 is SQVTM and CDR2 ANQGSEA. CDR3 length: 13 residues. This CDR3 is CSVGLLRNTEAFF. DNA for the CDR3: TGCAGCGTCGGACTTCTCAGGAACACTGAAGCTTTCTTT.

There are many counts of this clonotype. The rearrangement uses TRBV20-1 and TRBJ1-4; D gene ambiguous. The germline V gene encodes CDR1 DFQATT and CDR2 SNEGSKA (reference sequence). The CDR3 length is 13 residues. The V end lost 1 base, the J end lost 5 bases, and 8 bases lay between the germline ends. Here the CDR3 reads CSARVLGNEKLFF. The CDR3 DNA reads TGCAGTGCTAGAGTTTTGGGAAATGAAAAACTGTTTTTT.

This clonotype was seen only a few times. A single base separates this from a much larger clone, so it may be a read error. Here the CDR3 omits its conserved ending phenylalanine or tryptophan, so a read error is the likely source. The rearrangement links TRBV24-1 to TRBJ1-1, with D perhaps matching TRBD1 (6 bases). CDR3 length: 13 residues. Trimming left V 6 bases short and J 4 bases short, with 11 bases between. CDR1 and CDR2 (germline): KGHDR, SFDVKD. The CDR3 here is CATSRGGGTEAFL. Written as DNA, the CDR3 is TGTGCCACCAGTCGAGGGGGAGGCACTGAAGCTTTCCTT.

This clonotype was found many times. This chain uses TRBV5-5 with TRBJ1-5; 9 nucleotides line up with TRBD1. Trimming removed 4 bases from V and 0 bases from J; junction bases left unmatched: 8. This CDR3 is built from 17 residues. CDR1 SGHKS and CDR2 YYEKEE come from the germline V gene (reference sequence). The DNA for the CDR3 is TGTGCCAGCAGCCCCGGGACAGGGTTCGTTAGCAATCAGCCCCAGCATTTT. Its protein is CASSPGTGFVSNQPQHF. Looking up the rest from reference TRBV5-5 and TRBJ1-5 gives the full variable domain: DAGVTQSPTHLIKTRGQQVTLRCSPISGHKSVSWYQQVLGQGPQFIFQYYEKEERGRGNFPDRFSARQFPNYSSELNVNALLLGDSALYLCASSPGTGFVSNQPQHFGDGTRLSIL.

This clonotype was recorded at least ten times. J is TRBJ1-4 and V is TRBV7-9; maybe TRBD1 (6 bases). In germline, CDR1 is SEHNR, CDR2 FQNEAQ (reference sequence). V was shortened by 3 bases and J by 8 bases, with 16 bases between the two germline ends. CDR3 length: 15 residues. The CDR3 loop is CASSLLGTFGEKLFF. CDR3 bases: TGTGCCAGCAGCTTGTTAGGGACATTCGGGGAAAAACTGTTTTTT. Using reference TRBV7-9 and TRBJ1-4 for the parts outside the CDR3, the full variable domain is DTGVSQNPRHKITKRGQNVTFRCDPISEHNRLYWYRQTLGQGPEFLTYFQNEAQLEKSRLLSDRFSAERPKGSFSTLEIQRTEQGDSAMYLCASSLLGTFGEKLFFGSGTQLSVL.

This clonotype has at least ten counts. The chain is built from TRBV9 and TRBJ1-5; tentatively, D is TRBD1 (5 bases). The V end was cut by 4 bases, the J end by 5 bases, with 25 bases between. The CDR3 covers 18 residues. Germline V lookup: CDR1 SGDLS, CDR2 YYNGEE. The CDR3 DNA is TGTGCCAGCAGCCCTTATGAGAGGCAGGGTAGTTTTCATCAGCCCCAGCATTTT. This translates into CASSPYERQGSFHQPQHF.

This clonotype was found a few times. This chain links TRBV4-1 with TRBJ1-1; D possibly corresponds to TRBD1 (5 bases). Trimming cost V 4 bases and J 4 bases, with 13 bases left between them. The CDR3 loop spans 14 amino acids. In germline, CDR1 is MGHRA, CDR2 YSYEKL. This chain's CDR3 is CASSPGRWGTEAFF. In DNA, the CDR3 is TGCGCCAGCAGCCCAGGGCGGTGGGGCACTGAAGCTTTCTTT.

In this sample, this clonotype turned up many times. The chain's CDR3 is CAISEGLAGANEQFF. CDR3 bases: TGTGCCATCAGTGAGGGTCTAGCGGGAGCGAATGAGCAGTTCTTC. This rearrangement joins TRBV10-3 to TRBJ2-1; 10 nucleotides agree with TRBD2. The length of the CDR3 is 15 residues. Looked up from germline, CDR1 is ENHRY and CDR2 is SYGVKD. Trimming removed 2 bases from V and 7 bases from J; junction bases left unmatched: 5.